This TCR beta chain was identified in a study of beta chain features in type 1 diabetes. Every bit of the isolated RNA underwent reverse transcription, so sequencing read expressed TCRB transcripts. TCRdb's copy holds only in-frame clones and misses some; the assay was immunoSEQ multiplex PCR. The sample includes some 220,000 clones, 9.5% to 13% of them seen just once. A few counts support this clone. As yet, its antigen is unknown. Other nucleotide sequences from this sample produce the same CDR3. Per germline, CDR1 GTSNPN and CDR2 SVGIG (reference sequence). This CDR3 comprises 14 residues. V lost 0 bases and J 3 bases, leaving 12 bases between the germline ends. Every single donor gave one heparinised blood draw, and these averaged about 116 mL. The study's findings and limits: Cells with high TCR expression could be over-represented when cDNA is sequenced.

This chain uses TRBV30 with TRBJ2-7, with D unclear. The TCR was taken from a man between 18 and 29 years old in good health. Sequences were obtained from central memory CD4+ T cells from blood. Written as DNA, the CDR3 is TGTGCCTGGAGTGTAGGTGAAGAACTCTACGAGCAGTACTTC. It yields the protein CAWSVGEELYEQYF.